The rows below give T cell receptor beta chains drawn from one sample of a study of OX40 agonist ivuxolimab in advanced cancers. Only in-frame clones appear in the TCRdb table, and some are missing; sequencing was by immunoSEQ multiplex PCR. Of about 100,000 clones in the sample, less than 95% are singletons; the top ten hold under 0.65%. The specimen comprised CD4+ or CD8+ T cells sorted from blood, sampled in a trial of the OX40 agonist ivuxolimab. Receptors were obtained from an adult with an advanced solid tumor such as melanoma, head and neck, liver or kidney cancer. Each CDR3 is given with its conserved first and last residue. The D gene is left open where the match is weak. Clone size is stated in some rows and not others, as once, few, many or a class when expanded.

TRBV4-1	few	TRBJ1-1	-	CASSRLGEGNTEAFF	TGCGCCAGCAGCCGGTTGGGAGAGGGGAACACTGAAGCTTTCTTT
TRBV4-1	once	TRBJ1-3	TRBD1	CASSQVGQGRSGNTIYF	TGCGCCAGCAGCCAAGTCGGACAGGGGAGATCTGGAAACACCATATATTTT
TRBV18	-	TRBJ2-3	-	CASSPRQGTDTQYF	TGTGCCAGCTCACCCAGACAGGGCACAGATACGCAGTATTTT
TRBV30	-	TRBJ2-1	-	CAWSVGGSGHEQFF	TGTGCCTGGAGTGTAGGAGGGAGCGGCCATGAGCAGTTCTTC
TRBV19	-	TRBJ1-2	-	CASSIDRGRGNNGYTF	TGTGCCAGTAGTATAGATCGTGGAAGGGGAAACAATGGCTACACCTTC
TRBV15	-	TRBJ2-5	-	CATSRDLEGLGKETQYF	TGTGCCACCAGCAGAGATCTTGAGGGACTGGGGAAAGAGACCCAGTACTTC
TRBV18	-	TRBJ1-2	-	CASSPPSGGYTF	TGTGCCAGCTCACCACCAAGCGGAGGCTACACCTTC
TRBV29-1	few	TRBJ1-5	-	CSVPEDGSNQPQHF	TGCAGCGTACCCGAGGACGGTAGCAATCAGCCCCAGCATTTT
TRBV7-2	-	TRBJ2-2	TRBD1	CASSSGTGGVTGELFF	TGTGCCAGCAGCTCCGGGACAGGGGGAGTCACCGGGGAGCTGTTTTTT
TRBV10-2	once	TRBJ2-1	-	CASSPTSPEYNEQFF	TGCGCCAGCAGTCCCACTAGCCCAGAATACAATGAGCAGTTCTTC
TRBV4-1	-	TRBJ2-5	TRBD2	CASSQVGRMETQYF	TGCGCCAGCAGCCAGGTCGGGAGGATGGAGACCCAGTACTTC
TRBV18	-	TRBJ1-1	TRBD1	CASSPASDRALDTEAFF	TGTGCCAGCTCACCAGCATCGGACAGGGCCCTTGACACTGAAGCTTTCTTT
TRBV30	-	TRBJ1-2	TRBD1	CAWSRDRGPQVTF	TGTGCCTGGAGCCGAGACAGGGGGCCCCAGGTCACCTTC
TRBV19	-	TRBJ2-3	-	CASSTLASTDTQYF	TGTGCCAGTAGTACACTTGCCAGCACAGATACGCAGTATTTT
TRBV7-2	-	TRBJ2-3	-	CASSFGGSDTQYF	TGTGCCAGCAGCTTCGGCGGATCAGATACGCAGTATTTT
TRBV28	-	TRBJ1-5	TRBD1	CASSYHRGQGVKDQPQHF	TGTGCCAGCAGTTATCACCGGGGACAGGGGGTGAAGGATCAGCCCCAGCATTTT
TRBV5-5	-	TRBJ2-3	TRBD1	CASSHRDRLTDTQYF	TGTGCCAGCAGCCACCGGGACAGACTCACAGATACGCAGTATTTT
TRBV6-5	-	TRBJ2-1	-	CASSAGGGQFF	TGTGCCAGCAGTGCCGGAGGGGGGCAGTTCTTC
TRBV2	-	TRBJ1-5	-	CASSAGPYSNQPQHF	TGTGCCAGCAGTGCGGGGCCCTATAGCAATCAGCCCCAGCATTTT
TRBV7-8	-	TRBJ2-2	TRBD2	CASSQGLAGPNTGELFF	TGTGCCAGCAGCCAGGGACTAGCGGGCCCGAACACCGGGGAGCTGTTTTTT
TRBV28	once	TRBJ1-2	-	CASSLTAGGYTF	TGTGCCAGCAGTTTAACGGCAGGAGGCTACACCTTC
TRBV7-2	-	TRBJ2-3	TRBD2	CASSPHSGRTDTQYF	TGTGCCAGCAGCCCCCATAGCGGGAGGACAGATACGCAGTATTTT
TRBV12-5	once	TRBJ1-5	-	CASGLELQGYPQHF	TGTGCTAGTGGTTTGGAACTCCAGGGGTATCCCCAGCATTTT
TRBV18	-	TRBJ2-1	TRBD1	CASSPPDRGLYNEQFF	TGTGCCAGCTCACCACCAGACAGGGGTCTTTACAATGAGCAGTTCTTC
TRBV11-3	-	TRBJ2-1	TRBD2	CASSLTPETSGRYNEQFF	TGTGCCAGCAGCTTAACCCCAGAAACTAGCGGGAGATACAATGAGCAGTTCTTC
TRBV7-2	-	TRBJ2-7	-	CASSSLGHEQYF	TGTGCCAGCAGCTCCCTCGGCCACGAGCAGTACTTC
TRBV5-6	-	TRBJ2-1	TRBD2	CASSSHVAGVGSNEQFF	TGTGCCAGCAGTTCCCATGTAGCGGGAGTGGGGTCCAATGAGCAGTTCTTC
TRBV5-4	-	TRBJ2-3	-	CASSLVGYTDTQYF	TGTGCCAGCAGCTTGGTCGGGTACACAGATACGCAGTATTTT
TRBV19	-	TRBJ1-1	TRBD1	CASSIRTGGFEAFF	TGTGCCAGTAGTATACGAACAGGGGGCTTTGAAGCTTTCTTT
TRBV6-5	-	TRBJ2-3	-	CASRTQSGDTDTQYF	TGTGCCAGCAGGACCCAAAGCGGAGACACAGATACGCAGTATTTT
TRBV4-2	-	TRBJ2-1	TRBD2	CASRLTSGSYNEQFF	TGTGCCAGCAGACTGACTAGCGGATCCTACAATGAGCAGTTCTTC
TRBV15	-	TRBJ2-1	-	CATSRAQVSYNEQFF	TGTGCCACCAGCAGAGCCCAGGTTTCCTACAATGAGCAGTTCTTC
TRBV7-8	-	TRBJ2-1	TRBD2	CASSWGAGTSYNEQFF	TGTGCCAGCAGCTGGGGGGCCGGGACTAGCTACAATGAGCAGTTCTTC
TRBV28	-	TRBJ1-2	-	CASSIGGYYGYTF	TGTGCCAGCAGTATCGGCGGATACTATGGCTACACCTTC
TRBV18	-	TRBJ2-5	TRBD1	CASSLVQTGQETQYF	TGTGCCAGCTCACTAGTCCAGACAGGGCAAGAGACCCAGTACTTC
TRBV19	-	TRBJ2-5	-	CASSISFRRRETQYF	TGTGCCAGTAGTATTTCCTTTAGGAGACGAGAGACCCAGTACTTC
TRBV9	once	TRBJ2-2	TRBD2	CASSLVAGVGTGELFF	TGTGCCAGCAGCCTTGTAGCGGGAGTCGGGACCGGGGAGCTGTTTTTT
TRBV25-1	-	TRBJ2-7	-	CASSEYAGSEQYF	TGTGCCAGCAGTGAATACGCGGGGAGCGAGCAGTACTTC
TRBV7-9	-	TRBJ1-5	-	CASSLGQVDQPQHF	TGTGCCAGCAGCTTAGGGCAGGTGGATCAGCCCCAGCATTTT
TRBV2	-	TRBJ2-2	TRBD1	CASEGTGQTGELFF	TGTGCCAGCGAGGGGACAGGGCAGACCGGGGAGCTGTTTTTT
TRBV28	once	TRBJ2-5	-	CASSLGGAETQYF	TGTGCCAGCAGTTTGGGGGGGGCCGAGACCCAGTACTTC
TRBV2	-	TRBJ2-1	TRBD1	CASKPRTGVNEQFF	TGTGCCAGCAAGCCGCGGACAGGGGTAAATGAGCAGTTCTTC
TRBV5-8	-	TRBJ2-1	TRBD2	CASSLWTSGRNEQFF	TGTGCCAGCAGCCTGTGGACTAGCGGGAGGAATGAGCAGTTCTTC
TRBV18	-	TRBJ2-5	-	CASSPIRRETQYF	TGTGCCAGCTCCCCGATACGTAGAGAGACCCAGTACTTC
TRBV18	once	TRBJ2-4	-	CASSLQGSVAKNIQYF	TGTGCCAGCTCACTACAGGGATCGGTAGCCAAAAACATTCAGTACTTC
TRBV5-1	-	TRBJ1-5	TRBD1	CASRYWTGNQPQHF	TGCGCCAGCCGATATTGGACAGGGAATCAGCCCCAGCATTTT